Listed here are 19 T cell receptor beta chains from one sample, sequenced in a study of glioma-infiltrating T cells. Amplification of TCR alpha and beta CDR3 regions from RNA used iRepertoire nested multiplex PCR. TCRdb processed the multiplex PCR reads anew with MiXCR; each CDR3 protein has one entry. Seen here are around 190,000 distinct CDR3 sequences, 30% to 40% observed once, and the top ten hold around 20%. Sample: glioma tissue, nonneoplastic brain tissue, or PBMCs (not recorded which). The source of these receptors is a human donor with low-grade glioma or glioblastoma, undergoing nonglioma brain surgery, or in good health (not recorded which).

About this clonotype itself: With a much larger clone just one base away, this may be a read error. The CDR3 spells CASMLSWMYQETQYF. In DNA, the CDR3 is TGTGCCAGTATGCTGTCTTGGATGTACCAAGAGACCCAGTACTTC. The chain joins TRBV12-3 or TRBV12-4 to TRBJ2-5; D is undetermined. The CDR3 extends over 15 amino acids. The germline V and J ends were trimmed by 9 bases and 0 bases, with 17 bases remaining between them.

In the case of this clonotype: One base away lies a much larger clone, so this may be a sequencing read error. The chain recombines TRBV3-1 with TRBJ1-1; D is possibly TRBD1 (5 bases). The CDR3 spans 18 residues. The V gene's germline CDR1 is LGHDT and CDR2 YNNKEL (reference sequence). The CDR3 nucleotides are TGTGCCAGCATCCAAGATTGGAAGGAGGGGCGGATGAACACTGAAGCTTTCTTT. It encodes CASIQDWKEGRMNTEAFF.

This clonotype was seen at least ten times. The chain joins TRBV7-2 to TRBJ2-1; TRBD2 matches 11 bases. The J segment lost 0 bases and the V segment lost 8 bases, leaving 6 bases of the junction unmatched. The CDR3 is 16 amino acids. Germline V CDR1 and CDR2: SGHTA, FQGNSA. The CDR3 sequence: CASGYSGGGSYNEQFF. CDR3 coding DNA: TGTGCCAGCGGGTATAGCGGGGGGGGCTCCTACAATGAGCAGTTCTTC.

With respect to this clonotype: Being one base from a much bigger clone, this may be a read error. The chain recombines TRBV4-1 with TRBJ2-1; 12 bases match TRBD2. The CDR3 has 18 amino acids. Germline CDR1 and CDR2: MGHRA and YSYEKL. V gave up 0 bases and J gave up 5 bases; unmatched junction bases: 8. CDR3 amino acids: CASSQDPTSGGRNNEQFF. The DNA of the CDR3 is TGCGCCAGCAGCCAAGATCCGACTAGCGGGGGTCGGAACAATGAGCAGTTCTTC.

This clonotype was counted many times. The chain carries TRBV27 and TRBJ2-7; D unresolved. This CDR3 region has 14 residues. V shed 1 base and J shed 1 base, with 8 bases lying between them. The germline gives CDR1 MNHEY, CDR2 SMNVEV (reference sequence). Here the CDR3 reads CASSLWHLSYEQYF. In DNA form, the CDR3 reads TGTGCCAGCAGTTTATGGCACCTTTCCTACGAGCAGTACTTC.

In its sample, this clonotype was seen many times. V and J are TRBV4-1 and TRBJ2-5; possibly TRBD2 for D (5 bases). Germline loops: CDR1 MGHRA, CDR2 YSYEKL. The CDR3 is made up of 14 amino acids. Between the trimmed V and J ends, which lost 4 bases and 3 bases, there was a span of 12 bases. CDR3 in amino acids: CASSLEALKETQYF. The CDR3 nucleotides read TGCGCCAGCAGCCTGGAGGCTCTTAAAGAGACCCAGTACTTC.

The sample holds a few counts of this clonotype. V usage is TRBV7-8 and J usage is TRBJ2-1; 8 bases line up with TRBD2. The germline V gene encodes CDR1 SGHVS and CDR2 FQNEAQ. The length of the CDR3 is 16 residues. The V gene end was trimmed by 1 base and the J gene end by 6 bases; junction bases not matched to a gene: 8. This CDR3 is CASSLVTSGSPNEQFF. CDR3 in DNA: TGTGCCAGCAGCTTAGTAACCAGCGGGAGCCCCAATGAGCAGTTCTTC.

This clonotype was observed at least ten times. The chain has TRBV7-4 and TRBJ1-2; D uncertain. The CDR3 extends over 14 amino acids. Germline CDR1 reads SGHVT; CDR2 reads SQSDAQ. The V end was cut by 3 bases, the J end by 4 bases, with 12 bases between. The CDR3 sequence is CASSFPRGGYGYTF. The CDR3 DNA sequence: TGTGCCAGCAGCTTCCCGAGAGGAGGCTATGGCTACACCTTC.

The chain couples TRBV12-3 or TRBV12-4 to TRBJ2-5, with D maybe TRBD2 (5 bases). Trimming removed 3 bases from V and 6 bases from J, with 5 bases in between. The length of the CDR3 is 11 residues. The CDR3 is CASSFGKTQYF. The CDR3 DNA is TGTGCCAGCAGTTTCGGGAAGACCCAGTACTTC.

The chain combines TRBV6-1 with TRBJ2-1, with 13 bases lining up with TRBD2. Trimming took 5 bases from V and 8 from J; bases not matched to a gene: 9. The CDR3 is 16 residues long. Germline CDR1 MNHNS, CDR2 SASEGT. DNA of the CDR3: TGTGCCAGCAGTTGCGTCAGGACTAGCGGGAGTGATGAGCAGTTCTTC. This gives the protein CASSCVRTSGSDEQFF.

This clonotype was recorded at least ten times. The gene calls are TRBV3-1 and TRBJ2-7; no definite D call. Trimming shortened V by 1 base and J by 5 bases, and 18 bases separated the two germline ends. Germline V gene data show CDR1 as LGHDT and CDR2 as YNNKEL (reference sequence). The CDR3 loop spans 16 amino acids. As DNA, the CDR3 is TGTGCCAGCAGCCAAGTCTGGGCGGTATCCCGCCACGAGCAGTACTTC. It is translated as CASSQVWAVSRHEQYF.

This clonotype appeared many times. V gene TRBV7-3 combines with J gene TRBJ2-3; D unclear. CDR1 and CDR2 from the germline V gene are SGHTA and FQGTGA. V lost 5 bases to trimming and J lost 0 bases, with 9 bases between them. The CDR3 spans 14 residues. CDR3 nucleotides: TGTGCCAGCAGCCAAAGTCACAGCACAGATACGCAGTATTTT. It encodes CASSQSHSTDTQYF.

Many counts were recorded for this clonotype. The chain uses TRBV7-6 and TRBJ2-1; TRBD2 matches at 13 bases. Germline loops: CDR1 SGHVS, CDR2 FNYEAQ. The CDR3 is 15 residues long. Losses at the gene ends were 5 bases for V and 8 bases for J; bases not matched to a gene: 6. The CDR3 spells CASSTRTSGSDEQFF. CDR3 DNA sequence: TGTGCCAGCAGCACCAGGACTAGCGGGAGCGATGAGCAGTTCTTC.

As DNA, the CDR3 is TGTGCCAGCAGCTATAACCCGGGACATCTTAACAATGAGCAGTTCTTC. Protein sequence: CASSYNPGHLNNEQFF. This chain uses TRBV7-2 with TRBJ2-1, with a weak D call TRBD1 (6 bases). V was trimmed by 4 bases and J by 5 bases, leaving 18 bases between them. Germline V gene data show CDR1 as SGHTA and CDR2 as FQGNSA. CDR3 size: 16 residues.

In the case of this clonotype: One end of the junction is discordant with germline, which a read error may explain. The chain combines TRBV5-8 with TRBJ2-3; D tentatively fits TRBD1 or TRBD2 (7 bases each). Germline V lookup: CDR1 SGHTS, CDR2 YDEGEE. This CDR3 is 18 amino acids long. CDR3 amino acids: CASSQNGLEGGRGDTQYF. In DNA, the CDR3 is TGCGCCAGCAGCCAAAACGGACTAGAGGGAGGCAGGGGGGATACGCAGTATTTT. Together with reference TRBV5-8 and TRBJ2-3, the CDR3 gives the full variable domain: EAGVTQSPTHLIKTRGQQATLRCSPISGHTSVYWYQQALGLGLQFLLWYDEGEERNRGNFPPRFSGRQFPNYSSELNVNALELEDSALYLCASSQNGLEGGRGDTQYFGPGTRLTVL.

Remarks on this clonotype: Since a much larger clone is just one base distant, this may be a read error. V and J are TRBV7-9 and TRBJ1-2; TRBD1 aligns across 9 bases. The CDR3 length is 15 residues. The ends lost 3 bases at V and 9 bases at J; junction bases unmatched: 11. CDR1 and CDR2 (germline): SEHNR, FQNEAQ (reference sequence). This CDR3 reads CASSLTGGDGYCYTF. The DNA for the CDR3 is TGTGCCAGCAGCTTGACAGGGGGAGATGGGTATTGCTACACCTTC.

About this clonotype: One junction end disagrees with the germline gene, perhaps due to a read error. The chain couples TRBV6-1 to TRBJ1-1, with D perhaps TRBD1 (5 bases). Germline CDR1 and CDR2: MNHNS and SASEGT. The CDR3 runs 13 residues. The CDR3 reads CTSTDSGLTEAFF. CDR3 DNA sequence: TGTACCAGCACCGACAGCGGTCTTACTGAAGCTTTCTTT.

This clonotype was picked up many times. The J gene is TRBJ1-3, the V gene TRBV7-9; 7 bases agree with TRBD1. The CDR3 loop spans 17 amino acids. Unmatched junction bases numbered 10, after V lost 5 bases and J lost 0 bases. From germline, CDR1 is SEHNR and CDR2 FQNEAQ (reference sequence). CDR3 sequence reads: CASSTSDRPLSGNTIYF. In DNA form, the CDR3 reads TGTGCCAGCAGCACTTCGGACAGGCCCCTCTCTGGAAACACCATATATTTT.

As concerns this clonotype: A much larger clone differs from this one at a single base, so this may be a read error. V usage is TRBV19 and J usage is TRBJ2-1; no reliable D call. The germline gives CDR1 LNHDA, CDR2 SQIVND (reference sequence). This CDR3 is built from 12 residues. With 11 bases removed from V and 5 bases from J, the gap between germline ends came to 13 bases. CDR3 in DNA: TGTGCCGCTTCGGAGTCGGACAATGAGCAGTTCTTC. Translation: CAASESDNEQFF.